The rows below give T cell receptor beta chains drawn from one sample of a study of OX40 agonist ivuxolimab in advanced cancers. Method: immunoSEQ multiplex PCR; TCRdb's copy keeps in-frame clones and lacks some. Found here are tens of thousands of clones, roughly 70% of them singletons; the top ten hold 21%. The sequenced sample was CD4+ or CD8+ T cells sorted from blood, obtained in a trial of the OX40 agonist ivuxolimab. All receptors derive from an adult with an advanced solid tumor such as melanoma, head and neck, liver or kidney cancer. Both conserved end residues are part of each CDR3. The order of the fields is J gene, clone size, D gene, V gene, CDR3 protein, CDR3 DNA. A D gene is named only where the DNA matches it firmly. Expanded clones are given a class, and other clones once, few, many or no size at all.

TRBJ1-1 | - | TRBD1 | TRBV28 | CASSGTGGDMNTEAFF | TGTGCCAGCAGTGGTACAGGGGGGGACATGAACACTGAAGCTTTCTTT
TRBJ2-2 | - | - | TRBV7-6 | CASSLVRQMNTGELFF | TGTGCCAGCAGCCTCGTCCGGCAGATGAACACCGGGGAGCTGTTTTTT
TRBJ2-3 | - | - | TRBV6-4 | CASSDKDTQYF | TGTGCCAGCAGTGACAAAGATACGCAGTATTTT
TRBJ1-6 | - | - | TRBV9 | CASSVTESSYNSPLHF | TGTGCCAGCAGCGTAACCGAAAGCTCCTATAATTCACCCCTCCACTTT
TRBJ2-1 | - | - | TRBV4-1 | CASSPPRGSSYNEQFF | TGCGCCAGCAGCCCCCCTCGGGGGAGCTCCTACAATGAGCAGTTCTTC
TRBJ2-2 | - | - | TRBV7-9 | CASSLLRGIGRGDTGELFF | TGTGCCAGCAGCTTACTCAGGGGCATCGGGCGAGGTGACACCGGGGAGCTGTTTTTT
TRBJ2-2 | - | - | TRBV5-6 | CASSLLTGELFF | TGTGCCAGCAGCTTACTCACCGGGGAGCTGTTTTTT
TRBJ2-7 | few | TRBD2 | TRBV19 | CASSGGGNEQYF | TGTGCCAGTAGCGGGGGGGGCAACGAGCAGTACTTC
TRBJ1-2 | few | - | TRBV7-4 | CASSPLEGPVGYTF | TGTGCCAGCAGCCCCTTGGAGGGGCCTGTTGGCTACACCTTC
TRBJ2-1 | - | - | TRBV18 | CASSPSSYNEQFF | TGTGCCAGCTCACCTAGCTCCTACAATGAGCAGTTCTTC
TRBJ2-5 | - | TRBD2 | TRBV5-4 | CASSSGTSGVKTQYF | TGTGCCAGCAGCTCCGGGACTAGCGGGGTTAAGACCCAGTACTTC
TRBJ2-5 | once | - | TRBV7-9 | CASSLLVGQETQYF | TGTGCCAGCAGCTTACTGGTGGGCCAAGAGACCCAGTACTTC
TRBJ2-4 | - | - | TRBV7-9 | CASSSGRITPQYF | TGTGCCAGCAGTTCGGGCCGTATTACCCCCCAGTACTTC
TRBJ2-1 | - | - | TRBV28 | CASSLSGAGQFF | TGTGCCAGCAGTTTATCAGGGGCTGGGCAGTTCTTC
TRBJ2-3 | few | - | TRBV4-2 | CASSQDSDTQYF | TGTGCCAGCAGCCAAGATTCGGATACGCAGTATTTT
TRBJ2-7 | few | TRBD2 | TRBV28 | CASTSLAGETYEQYF | TGTGCCAGCACTTCACTAGCGGGGGAGACCTACGAGCAGTACTTC
TRBJ2-2 | - | TRBD2 | TRBV29-1 | CSVEDPTSGGNTGELFF | TGCAGCGTTGAAGACCCAACTAGCGGGGGTAACACCGGGGAGCTGTTTTTT
TRBJ1-1 | - | - | TRBV28 | CASSVGPGGTEAFF | TGTGCCAGCAGCGTAGGACCCGGGGGCACTGAAGCTTTCTTT
TRBJ2-2 | - | - | TRBV7-3 | CASSLYRFTGELFF | TGTGCCAGCAGCTTGTACAGGTTTACCGGGGAGCTGTTTTTT
TRBJ1-5 | - | - | TRBV19 | CASTERNSFNQPQHF | TGTGCCAGTACCGAGCGGAACAGCTTCAATCAGCCCCAGCATTTT
TRBJ2-4 | few | - | TRBV4-1 | CASSQDPGVQYF | TGCGCCAGCAGCCAAGATCCCGGGGTTCAGTACTTC
TRBJ2-5 | - | TRBD1 | TRBV11-3 | CASSFGRGQQETQYF | TGTGCCAGCAGCTTTGGCCGGGGACAGCAAGAGACCCAGTACTTC
TRBJ2-1 | - | TRBD2 | TRBV7-9 | CASVAAGGPADEQFF | TGTGCCAGCGTTGCCGCGGGGGGGCCGGCCGATGAGCAGTTCTTC
TRBJ2-3 | once | TRBD1 | TRBV11-2 | CASSPGQGAQYF | TGTGCCAGCAGCCCGGGACAGGGAGCGCAGTATTTT
TRBJ2-3 | few | TRBD1 | TRBV7-3 | CASSPGQGAQYF | TGTGCCAGCAGCCCGGGACAGGGAGCGCAGTATTTT
TRBJ2-7 | - | - | TRBV10-3 | CASSPYGYELYEQYF | TGTGCCAGCAGTCCATACGGCTACGAGCTCTACGAGCAGTACTTC
TRBJ1-1 | - | - | TRBV5-1 | CASRIGFTEAFF | TGCGCCAGCAGGATAGGATTCACTGAAGCTTTCTTT
TRBJ1-5 | - | - | TRBV7-9 | CASSPRGPGGDNQPQHF | TGTGCCAGCAGCCCCCGGGGGCCGGGGGGAGACAATCAGCCCCAGCATTTT
TRBJ2-3 | - | TRBD1 | TRBV7-3 | CASSPRAGGITDTQYF | TGTGCCAGCAGCCCCCGGGCAGGGGGCATAACAGATACGCAGTATTTT
TRBJ1-2 | - | - | TRBV28 | CASSSPLRDTPPLRYTF | TGTGCCAGCAGTTCGCCCCTCCGGGACACCCCCCCTCTACGCTACACCTTC
TRBJ2-1 | - | - | TRBV4-1 | CASSEGYNEQFF | TGCGCCAGCAGCGAAGGGTACAATGAGCAGTTCTTC
TRBJ2-7 | - | - | TRBV9 | CASSVGGYQAYEQYF | TGTGCCAGCAGCGTAGGGGGGTACCAAGCCTACGAGCAGTACTTC
TRBJ2-7 | - | - | TRBV2 | CASSERIGLAYEQYF | TGTGCCAGCAGTGAAAGGATCGGTCTTGCCTACGAGCAGTACTTC
TRBJ1-3 | few | - | TRBV15 | CATGDGRPSSGNTIYF | TGTGCCACGGGAGATGGCAGGCCGAGCTCTGGAAACACCATATATTTT
TRBJ2-3 | few | - | TRBV12-2 | CASRLTGLGMTDTQYF | TGTGCAAGTCGCTTAACAGGACTAGGAATGACAGATACGCAGTATTTT
TRBJ2-1 | - | TRBD1 | TRBV30 | CAWSSGQGHEQFF | TGTGCCTGGAGTTCCGGACAGGGCCATGAGCAGTTCTTC
TRBJ2-1 | - | - | TRBV9 | CASSPGTRDNEQFF | TGTGCCAGCAGCCCCGGGACTCGTGACAATGAGCAGTTCTTC
TRBJ2-7 | - | - | TRBV28 | CASTPGLGAYEQYF | TGTGCCAGCACCCCAGGTTTGGGGGCCTACGAGCAGTACTTC